Listed here are 21 T cell receptor beta chains from one sample, sequenced in a study of shared clonotypes between healthy human individuals. Produced via immunoSEQ multiplex PCR; TCRdb's table is partial and in-frame only. Counted here are approximately 2,300,000 clones, just under 95% occurring once; the ten biggest clones make up more than 0.35%. The sequenced sample consisted of naive CD4+ T cells from PBMCs. Subset here: CD45RA+ positively selected. The source of these receptors is a man between 18 and 29 years old in good health. Some clones in this sample may be carry-over from other donors' samples.

V gene TRBV28 combines with J gene TRBJ2-1; 13 bases are shared with TRBD2. The CDR3 consists of 15 residues. The trim removed 5 bases at V and 8 bases at J, leaving 6 bases unmatched. Germline V CDR1 and CDR2: MDHEN, SYDVKM. CDR3 nucleotide sequence: TGTGCCAGCAGTCGAGGACTAGCGGGAGTATATGAGCAGTTCTTC. Translating it yields CASSRGLAGVYEQFF. Full variable domain (remainder filled in from reference TRBV28 and TRBJ2-1): DVKVTQSSRYLVKRTGEKVFLECVQDMDHENMFWYRQDPGLGLRLIYFSYDVKMKEKGDIPEGYSVSREKKERFSLILESASTNQTSMYLCASSRGLAGVYEQFFGPGTRLTVL.

V gene TRBV6-1 combines with J gene TRBJ2-3; 8 bases align to TRBD1. Per germline, CDR1 MNHNS and CDR2 SASEGT. V dropped 9 bases and J dropped 0; count of bases not matched to a gene: 5. This CDR3 contains 14 residues. The CDR3 spells CASQDRVSTDTQYF. CDR3 DNA: TGTGCCAGTCAGGACAGGGTGAGCACAGATACGCAGTATTTT.

The rearrangement uses TRBV2 and TRBJ2-7; 7 bases agree with TRBD1. Germline CDR1 SNHLY, CDR2 FYNNEI. V lost 8 bases to trimming and J lost 10 bases; unmatched junction nucleotides: 8. The CDR3 length is 11 residues. The CDR3 sequence: CASREGGRQYF. For the CDR3, the DNA is TGTGCCAGCCGAGAAGGGGGCCGACAGTACTTC.

The chain links TRBV28 to TRBJ2-7; D uncertain. Germline values: CDR1 MDHEN, CDR2 SYDVKM. This CDR3 region has 11 residues. The V and J ends lost 3 bases and 7 bases respectively, with 7 bases between them. As DNA, the CDR3 is TGTGCCAGCAGTTTGCTCTTGGAGCAGTACTTC. Translation gives CASSLLLEQYF.

V usage is TRBV11-2 and J usage is TRBJ2-5, with a possible D match to TRBD1 (6 bases). Trimming pared 5 bases from V and 5 bases from J, leaving 18 bases between. The length of the CDR3 is 15 residues. CDR1 SGHAT and CDR2 FQNNGV come from the germline V gene. The CDR3 reads CASSPGHRAGETQYF. The CDR3 coding sequence is TGTGCCAGCAGCCCGGGACATCGGGCTGGGGAGACCCAGTACTTC.

This clone was observed once. The chain is built from TRBV2 and TRBJ1-3; D uncertain. This CDR3 has 13 residues. Germline V gene data show CDR1 as SNHLY and CDR2 as FYNNEI. Trimming pared 8 bases from V and 4 bases from J, leaving 12 bases between. The CDR3 DNA is TGTGCCAGCCGGATACATCTCGGAAACACCATATATTTT. It is translated as CASRIHLGNTIYF.

This chain connects TRBV29-1 to TRBJ2-2, with 7 bases matching TRBD2. Looked up from germline, CDR1 is SQVTM and CDR2 is ANQGSEA. The V and J ends lost 7 bases and 4 bases, in that order; junction bases with no gene match: 6. CDR3 length equals 13 residues. The CDR3 DNA reads TGCAGCGCCGGGGGGATGGGCACCGGGGAGCTGTTTTTT. Translated, it gives CSAGGMGTGELFF.

This clone was seen a single time. The CDR3 loop reads CASSSLPGHAKANTGELFF. For the CDR3, the DNA is TGTGCCAGCAGCTCCCTGCCGGGACACGCAAAAGCGAACACCGGGGAGCTGTTTTTT. The rearrangement uses TRBV7-6 and TRBJ2-2, with a weak D call TRBD1 (6 bases). This CDR3 contains 19 residues. Germline loops: CDR1 SGHVS, CDR2 FNYEAQ. The V gene lost 4 bases and the J gene lost 0 bases, with 21 bases spanning the gap. Full variable domain (missing parts from reference TRBV7-6 and TRBJ2-2): GAGVSQSPRYKVTKRGQDVALRCDPISGHVSLYWYRQALGQGPEFLTYFNYEAQQDKSGLPNDRFSAERPEGSISTLTIQRTEQRDSAMYRCASSSLPGHAKANTGELFFGEGSRLTVL.

This sequence joins TRBV28 and TRBJ2-7, with 10 bases fitting TRBD2. Trimming took 4 bases from V and 3 from J; bases not matched to a gene: 15. Germline CDR1 is MDHEN and CDR2 is SYDVKM. There are 18 residues in the CDR3. DNA of the CDR3: TGTGCCAGCAGTTCACCCCGCGAACTAGCGGGGTCATACTACGAGCAGTACTTC. Amino acid sequence: CASSSPRELAGSYYEQYF.

Only one count was recorded for this clone. The same CDR3 is also encoded by other DNA sequences in this sample. The chain recombines TRBV6-5 with TRBJ2-1; no clear D gene. The CDR3 consists of 15 residues. Germline loops: CDR1 MNHEY, CDR2 SVGAGI. Trimming removed 0 bases at V and 0 bases at J, with 6 bases between. The chain's CDR3 is CASSYSSSSYNEQFF. The CDR3 DNA reads as TGTGCCAGCAGTTACTCGAGTAGCTCCTACAATGAGCAGTTCTTC.

This clone was seen once. The J gene is TRBJ1-2, the V gene TRBV28; D perhaps matches TRBD1 (5 bases). Trimming took 2 bases from V and 2 from J, leaving 12 bases between them. The CDR3 is made up of 15 amino acids. The germline gives CDR1 MDHEN, CDR2 SYDVKM. The CDR3 DNA sequence: TGTGCCAGCAGTTTAGCGGGTCAGGGAAACTATGGCTACACCTTC. This sequence encodes CASSLAGQGNYGYTF.

This clone was picked up a small number of times. V gene TRBV4-2 combines with J gene TRBJ1-1; 8 bases are shared with TRBD1. In germline, CDR1 is LGHNA, CDR2 YNFKEQ. V shed 0 bases, J shed 8 bases, and the junction held 2 bases outside the gene matches. This CDR3 is built from 13 residues. CDR3 sequence: CASSQDRTGEAFF. The CDR3 region has the DNA TGTGCCAGCAGCCAAGATCGGACAGGGGAAGCTTTCTTT.

V gene TRBV4-2 combines with J gene TRBJ2-2; D gene unclear. The CDR3 totals 17 residues. The V gene's germline CDR1 is LGHNA and CDR2 YNFKEQ. V lost 4 bases and J 1 base, leaving 16 bases between the germline ends. The CDR3 nucleotides are TGTGCCAGCAGCCTATCCGGACGGCGAGAGAACACCGGGGAGCTGTTTTTT. It encodes CASSLSGRRENTGELFF.

The chain couples TRBV14 to TRBJ2-2; tentatively, D is TRBD1 (5 bases). With 1 base removed from V and 4 bases from J, the gap between germline ends came to 13 bases. The CDR3 is 16 amino acids. Germline assignment: CDR1 SGHDN and CDR2 FVKESK. CDR3 bases: TGTGCCAGCAGCCAAGTCCGCCCAGGGCGCACCGGGGAGCTGTTTTTT. Translation gives CASSQVRPGRTGELFF. Full variable domain (remainder filled in from reference TRBV14 and TRBJ2-2): EAGVTQFPSHSVIEKGQTVTLRCDPISGHDNLYWYRRVMGKEIKFLLHFVKESKQDESGMPNNRFLAERTGGTYSTLKVQPAELEDSGVYFCASSQVRPGRTGELFFGEGSRLTVL.

The chain is built from TRBV4-3 and TRBJ2-7; D may be TRBD2 (6 bases). Deletions cut 3 bases from V and 2 bases from J, with 14 bases between. This CDR3 comprises 15 residues. Germline CDR1 reads LGHNA; CDR2 reads YSLEER. This CDR3 is CASSHAGTSAYEQYF. The CDR3 DNA reads TGCGCCAGCAGCCACGCGGGGACGTCTGCCTACGAGCAGTACTTC.

The rearrangement joins TRBV4-1 to TRBJ2-3; TRBD2 aligns across 12 bases. There are 18 residues in the CDR3. Germline V gives CDR1 MGHRA, CDR2 YSYEKL. V dropped 1 base and J dropped 0; count of bases not matched to a gene: 5. CDR3 sequence reads: CASSQALAGGASTDTQYF. Here the CDR3 DNA reads TGCGCCAGCAGCCAAGCCCTAGCGGGAGGGGCTAGCACAGATACGCAGTATTTT.

The rearrangement uses TRBV25-1 and TRBJ2-3; 7 bases are shared with TRBD1. J was trimmed by 1 base and V by 4 bases; bases with no gene match: 8. Germline V gene data show CDR1 as MGHDK and CDR2 as SYGVNS. The CDR3 contains 16 residues. Here the CDR3 reads CASSGGAGGGTDTQYF. The CDR3 bases are TGTGCCAGCAGTGGCGGAGCAGGGGGAGGCACAGATACGCAGTATTTT.

The rearrangement joins TRBV28 to TRBJ2-5, with D unclear. V was cut by 4 bases and J by 2 bases, with 11 bases left in between. Looked up from germline, CDR1 is MDHEN and CDR2 is SYDVKM. This CDR3 is 14 amino acids long. The CDR3 DNA follows: TGTGCCAGCAGTTCCCCCGGAGCTCAAGAGACCCAGTACTTC. Translating it yields CASSSPGAQETQYF.

As for this clone: This sample also contains other DNA sequences that code for the same CDR3. The chain is built from TRBV6-6 and TRBJ2-7, with D tentatively TRBD1 (6 bases). The CDR3 is made up of 12 amino acids. The germline V gene has CDR1 MNHNY and CDR2 SVGAGI (reference sequence). V was cut by 5 bases and J by 2 bases, with 7 bases left in between. CDR3 loop: CASSRGTYEQYF. In DNA form, the CDR3 reads TGTGCCAGCAGTAGGGGGACCTACGAGCAGTACTTC.

This rearrangement joins TRBV19 to TRBJ2-2; 7 positions match TRBD1. Germline CDR1 is LNHDA and CDR2 is SQIVND (reference sequence). The CDR3 consists of 15 residues. V shed 4 bases and J 6 bases; nucleotides not matched to a gene: 8. The CDR3 protein is CASSSDRATPGELFF. In DNA form, the CDR3 reads TGTGCCAGTAGTAGCGACAGGGCAACTCCCGGGGAGCTGTTTTTT.

The CDR3 spells CASSLVRTSGSAPPYEQYF. Written as DNA, the CDR3 is TGTGCCAGCAGCTTAGTTCGGACTAGCGGGAGCGCTCCCCCCTACGAGCAGTACTTC. This rearrangement joins TRBV7-2 to TRBJ2-7; 13 bases agree with TRBD2. The CDR3 covers 19 residues. V trimming: 1 base; J trimming: 2 bases; junction bases outside the gene matches: 11. Germline V lookup: CDR1 SGHTA, CDR2 FQGNSA.